Following are 28 T cell receptor beta chains from one sample sequenced in a study of T-cell memory formation after mild COVID-19. TCRdb reanalysed the 5' RACE reads using MiXCR and keeps one entry per CDR3 protein. The sample has fewer than 60,000 distinct CDR3 sequences, more than 10% seen once. Sequenced sample: PBMCs or a T cell subset sorted from them (not recorded which). The receptors originated from a man between 18 and 29 years old who had mild COVID-19 (a few samples of this study predate the infection). Cell type and time point are not known.

At least ten counts were recorded for this clonotype. The rearrangement uses TRBV29-1 and TRBJ2-1; D is perhaps TRBD2 (7 bases). The germline CDR1 and CDR2 sequences are SQVTM and ANQGSEA. With 5 bases removed from V and 6 bases from J, the gap between germline ends came to 14 bases. This CDR3 contains 13 residues. Here the CDR3 DNA reads TGCAGCGTTTGGGGGGGGGCAGGCAATGAGCAGTTCTTC. This encodes CSVWGGAGNEQFF.

This clonotype was observed a handful of times. This sequence joins TRBV4-3 and TRBJ2-2; tentative D call: TRBD1 (5 bases). The CDR3 extends over 16 amino acids. Deletions cut 0 bases from V and 2 bases from J, with 10 bases between. Germline V lookup: CDR1 LGHNA, CDR2 YSLEER. The CDR3 sequence: CASSQDPQGNTGELFF. Written as DNA, the CDR3 is TGCGCCAGCAGCCAAGATCCGCAGGGAAACACCGGGGAGCTGTTTTTT.

This clonotype was counted ten times or more. V and J are TRBV4-2 and TRBJ2-1; the D gene is possibly TRBD2 (5 bases). Germline assignment: CDR1 LGHNA and CDR2 YNFKEQ. The CDR3 extends over 16 amino acids. Trimming removed 0 bases from V and 4 bases from J, with 13 bases in between. CDR3 residues: CASSQDGETGYNEQFF. In DNA form, the CDR3 reads TGTGCCAGCAGCCAAGATGGGGAGACGGGGTACAATGAGCAGTTCTTC.

This clonotype appeared many times. This chain links TRBV5-1 with TRBJ1-2; D not certain. In germline, CDR1 is SGHRS, CDR2 YFSETQ. The CDR3 totals 15 residues. V gave up 2 bases and J gave up 0 bases, with 11 bases separating them. DNA of the CDR3: TGCGCCAGCAGCTTTATGGCGCTCACTAACTATGGCTACACCTTC. Amino acids: CASSFMALTNYGYTF.

This clonotype was detected many times. The CDR3, as DNA: TGTGCCAGCACGACTTCGAATGAGCAGTTCTTC. It translates to CASTTSNEQFF. The chain carries TRBV7-2 and TRBJ2-1; D is undetermined. The germline CDR1 and CDR2 sequences are SGHTA and FQGNSA. V lost 7 bases to trimming and J lost 7 bases, with 8 bases between them. This CDR3 region has 11 residues.

The V and J genes are TRBV15 and TRBJ2-3; no reliable D call. The germline gives CDR1 LNHNV, CDR2 YYDKDF (reference sequence). V was clipped by 0 bases and J by 2 bases, with 0 bases between them. The CDR3 is made up of 12 amino acids. CDR3 sequence: CATSRDTDTQYF. Written as DNA, the CDR3 is TGTGCCACCAGCAGAGACACAGATACGCAGTATTTT.

The table lists this clonotype with a few counts. This chain joins TRBV30 and TRBJ2-7, with D possibly being TRBD1 or TRBD2 (5 bases each). Trimming left V 2 bases short and J 9 bases short, with 20 bases between. Germline V gene sequence: CDR1 GTSNPN, CDR2 SVGIG (reference sequence). This CDR3 has 14 amino acids. CDR3 coding DNA: TGTGCCTGGAGTCCTCCGGGACCCGTGATCGGGCAGTACTTC. Translating gives CAWSPPGPVIGQYF. Supplemented by reference TRBV30 and TRBJ2-7, the full variable domain reads SQTIHQWPATLVQPVGSPLSLECTVEGTSNPNLYWYRQAAGRGLQLLFYSVGIGQISSEVPQNLSASRPQDRQFILSSKKLLLSDSGFYLCAWSPPGPVIGQYFGPGTRLTVT.

J is TRBJ2-7 and V is TRBV4-3; perhaps TRBD1 as D (5 bases). The V gene's germline CDR1 is LGHNA and CDR2 YSLEER. V was pared by 4 bases and J by 5 bases, with 18 bases between. The CDR3 is made up of 15 amino acids. The CDR3 DNA reads TGCGCCAGCAGCCGTGAACACAGGTATATCGACGAGCAGTACTTC. Translation gives CASSREHRYIDEQYF.

This CDR3 reads CASSCRDRGIYEQYV. CDR3 coding DNA: TGCGCCAGCAGCTGTCGGGACAGGGGGATCTACGAGCAGTACGTC. V is TRBV5-1 and J is TRBJ2-7; 11 bases are a match to TRBD1. V dropped 3 bases and J dropped 3; count of bases not matched to a gene: 5. The CDR3 spans 15 residues. Germline loops: CDR1 SGHRS, CDR2 YFSETQ.

On this clonotype itself: An end of the junction differs from the germline gene, which may be a read error. The V and J genes are TRBV18 and TRBJ1-2, with 7 bases fitting TRBD1. Per germline, CDR1 KGHSH and CDR2 LQKENI. This CDR3 is built from 16 residues. CDR3 loop: CASSTPSRGLSYGYTF. In nucleotides, the CDR3 is TGTGCCAGCTCAACACCCTCGAGGGGGCTCAGCTATGGCTACACCTTC. Filled out from reference TRBV18 and TRBJ1-2, the complete variable domain reads NAGVMQNPRHLVRRRGQEARLRCSPMKGHSHVYWYRQLPEEGLKFMVYLQKENIIDESGMPKERFSAEFPKEGPSILRIQQVVRGDSAAYFCASSTPSRGLSYGYTFGSGTRLTVV.

This clonotype was seen a few times. The genes are TRBV4-3 and TRBJ1-1; possibly TRBD1 for D (5 bases). Looked up from germline, CDR1 is LGHNA and CDR2 is YSLEER. V was clipped by 8 bases and J by 0 bases, with 10 bases between them. This CDR3 has 13 amino acids. The CDR3 reads CASWRGVNTEAFF. Written as DNA, the CDR3 is TGCGCCAGCTGGCGGGGGGTGAACACTGAAGCTTTCTTT.

A few counts support this clonotype. The CDR3 sequence: CSVEVAGANQFF. The DNA for the CDR3 is TGCAGCGTTGAAGTTGCGGGGGCAAATCAGTTCTTC. This chain uses TRBV29-1 with TRBJ2-1, with a tentative D call TRBD2 (7 bases). Trimming shortened V by 1 base and J by 13 bases, and 14 bases separated the two germline ends. Per the germline V gene, CDR1 is SQVTM and CDR2 is ANQGSEA. This CDR3 region has 12 residues.

This clonotype was seen a few times. The chain links TRBV6-5 to TRBJ1-1, with a weak D call TRBD1 (6 bases). Germline CDR1 MNHEY, CDR2 SVGAGI. The V and J ends lost 5 bases and 5 bases respectively, with 12 bases between them. CDR3 length: 13 residues. The CDR3 nucleotides read TGTGCCAGCAGTCGCAACAGGGAGACTGAAGCTTTCTTT. Its protein product is CASSRNRETEAFF.

The V gene is TRBV20-1, the J gene TRBJ1-2; a weak D match, TRBD1 (6 bases). Germline V gene sequence: CDR1 DFQATT, CDR2 SNEGSKA (reference sequence). Trimming stripped 5 bases from V and 5 bases from J, with 9 bases between. CDR3 length equals 11 residues. The CDR3 reads CSAGGRYGYTF. CDR3 bases: TGCAGTGCTGGGGGGCGGTATGGCTACACCTTC.

The chain carries TRBV19 and TRBJ2-1, with 12 bases aligning to TRBD2. The J segment lost 4 bases and the V segment lost 9 bases, leaving 4 bases of the junction unmatched. Germline V lookup: CDR1 LNHDA, CDR2 SQIVND (reference sequence). CDR3 length equals 14 residues. For the CDR3, the DNA is TGTGCCAGCACAGGACTAGCGGGGTACAATGAGCAGTTCTTC. Translation gives CASTGLAGYNEQFF.

The J gene is TRBJ2-3, the V gene TRBV5-1, with 11 bases that match TRBD1. V lost 4 bases, J lost 4 bases, and 8 bases stayed unmatched. CDR3 length equals 16 residues. Germline CDR1 and CDR2: SGHRS and YFSETQ. CDR3 loop: CASSPGTGGFSDTQYF. In DNA, the CDR3 is TGCGCCAGCAGCCCCGGGACAGGGGGTTTTTCAGATACGCAGTATTTT.

This clonotype was found a few times. V is TRBV6-1 and J is TRBJ2-3; no definite D call. CDR3 length equals 15 residues. CDR1 and CDR2 from the germline V gene are MNHNS and SASEGT. V was trimmed by 4 bases and J by 0 bases, leaving 11 bases between them. CDR3 region: CASSGVTGSTDTQYF. In DNA, the CDR3 is TGTGCCAGCAGTGGGGTGACTGGGAGCACAGATACGCAGTATTTT.

The chain links TRBV3-1 to TRBJ1-5; no reliable D call. Germline V gene data show CDR1 as LGHDT and CDR2 as YNNKEL (reference sequence). The CDR3 is 13 amino acids. Deletions cut 0 bases from V and 6 bases from J, with 6 bases between. CDR3 loop: CASSQDRLQPQHF. In nucleotides, the CDR3 is TGTGCCAGCAGCCAAGATAGGCTTCAGCCCCAGCATTTT.

This clonotype is medium-sized in the sample. This chain connects TRBV2 to TRBJ1-1, with 7 bases that match TRBD1. The CDR3 consists of 14 residues. Germline V CDR1 and CDR2: SNHLY, FYNNEI. Unmatched junction bases numbered 6, after V lost 4 bases and J lost 4 bases. The DNA of the CDR3 is TGTGCCAGCAGTGGCAGACAGGGTAGCACTGAAGCTTTCTTT. Translating it yields CASSGRQGSTEAFF.

The rearrangement uses TRBV4-1 and TRBJ2-2; weak D call: TRBD1 (5 bases). The CDR3 has 14 residues. Trimming removed 10 bases at V and 0 bases at J, with 12 bases between. CDR1 MGHRA and CDR2 YSYEKL come from the germline V gene. CDR3 sequence: CATSPGPNTGELFF. In DNA, the CDR3 is TGCGCCACCTCCCCAGGGCCGAACACCGGGGAGCTGTTTTTT.

This rearrangement joins TRBV5-1 to TRBJ2-3; unclear D gene. From germline, CDR1 is SGHRS and CDR2 YFSETQ. The CDR3 is 15 residues long. V dropped 0 bases and J dropped 0 bases, with 8 bases sitting between them. The CDR3 sequence: CASSLGQSSTDTQYF. CDR3 nucleotides: TGCGCCAGCAGCTTGGGTCAGTCTAGCACAGATACGCAGTATTTT.

This clonotype has ten or more counts. This chain links TRBV7-9 with TRBJ2-1; D is possibly TRBD1 (7 bases). V was trimmed by 1 base and J by 6 bases, leaving 13 bases between them. Germline V gene data show CDR1 as SEHNR and CDR2 as FQNEAQ (reference sequence). This CDR3 spans 15 amino acids. In DNA, the CDR3 is TGTGCCAGCAGCTTAGGGGCAGGGGGGATCAATGAGCAGTTCTTC. Residues: CASSLGAGGINEQFF.

This clonotype was seen many times. The V gene is TRBV10-3, the J gene TRBJ2-3; 7 bases line up with TRBD1. From germline, CDR1 is ENHRY and CDR2 SYGVKD. This CDR3 is 13 amino acids long. V shed 2 bases, J shed 11 bases, and the junction held 7 bases outside the gene matches. CDR3 in DNA: TGTGCCATCAGTGAGACAGGGGAAGGAAGGCAGTATTTT. It codes for CAISETGEGRQYF.

This clonotype has ten or more counts. This rearrangement joins TRBV27 to TRBJ2-1, with D possibly being TRBD1 (5 bases). The CDR3 spans 12 residues. Germline V gene data show CDR1 as MNHEY and CDR2 as SMNVEV (reference sequence). The germline V and J ends were trimmed by 1 base and 14 bases, with 12 bases remaining between them. This CDR3 reads CASSLLGQGEFF. The DNA for the CDR3 is TGTGCCAGCAGTTTATTGGGGCAGGGTGAGTTCTTC.

A few counts support this clonotype. V is TRBV4-3 and J is TRBJ2-6, with D perhaps TRBD1 (6 bases). The V gene lost 0 bases and the J gene lost 8 bases, with 8 bases spanning the gap. This CDR3 comprises 14 residues. Germline V gives CDR1 LGHNA, CDR2 YSLEER. The CDR3 is CASSQDRGTNVLTF. In DNA, the CDR3 is TGCGCCAGCAGCCAAGACAGGGGTACCAACGTCCTGACTTTC.

This clonotype came up many times. This rearrangement joins TRBV7-9 to TRBJ1-1; D unresolved. The V end lost 1 base, the J end lost 4 bases, and 13 bases lay between the germline ends. This CDR3 has 15 amino acids. Germline V gene data show CDR1 as SEHNR and CDR2 as FQNEAQ (reference sequence). The CDR3 DNA reads TGTGCCAGCAGCTTAGTGTCCGGGAGTACCACTGAAGCTTTCTTT. Residues: CASSLVSGSTTEAFF.

The rearrangement links TRBV27 to TRBJ2-5, with D possibly being TRBD1 (6 bases). V dropped 8 bases and J dropped 4 bases, with 17 bases sitting between them. The germline V gene has CDR1 MNHEY and CDR2 SMNVEV (reference sequence). CDR3 size: 14 residues. CDR3 in DNA: TGTGCCAGCGCTCCCAATCAGGGGTTAGAGACCCAGTACTTC. Its protein product is CASAPNQGLETQYF.

This clonotype was observed many times. V and J are TRBV30 and TRBJ2-2, with D unresolved. CDR1 and CDR2 from the germline V gene are GTSNPN and SVGIG (reference sequence). The length of the CDR3 is 14 residues. The V and J ends lost 4 bases and 6 bases respectively, with 15 bases between them. The CDR3 DNA follows: TGTGCCTGGAAGAGCCACCCCCCGCCCGGGGAGCTGTTTTTT. Protein: CAWKSHPPPGELFF.